The 7 T cell receptor beta chains below come from one sample, sequenced in a study of cytomegalovirus exposure and HLA in healthy donors. Measured with immunoSEQ multiplex PCR; TCRdb has only the in-frame clones, and not every one. The repertoire includes more than 150,000 clones, about four fifths of them detected once, and 2.5% to 3.5% sits in the top ten. The source material was PBMCs. The receptors stem from a woman between 18 and 29 years old in good health and CMV-seropositive.

The rearrangement joins TRBV15 to TRBJ1-6, with no clear D. The CDR3 contains 14 residues. Germline CDR1 reads LNHNV; CDR2 reads YYDKDF (reference sequence). Trimming stripped 8 bases from V and 8 bases from J, with 16 bases between. The CDR3 region is CATQSLSPDSPLHF. The CDR3 nucleotides read TGTGCCACCCAGTCCCTCTCACCTGATTCACCCCTCCACTTT.

The chain uses TRBV29-1 and TRBJ1-2; tentative D call: TRBD1 (5 bases). Germline V gene lookup returns CDR1 SQVTM and CDR2 ANQGSEA. The CDR3 runs 11 residues. V was trimmed by 4 bases and J by 7 bases, leaving 10 bases between them. The CDR3 DNA sequence: TGCAGCGTTGCCAGGGTACCTGGCTACACCTTC. It is translated as CSVARVPGYTF.

This clone appeared a few times. The J gene is TRBJ1-5, the V gene TRBV9; TRBD1 might be the D (6 bases). The CDR3 is 15 residues long. The germline V gene encodes CDR1 SGDLS and CDR2 YYNGEE. V lost 0 bases, J lost 7 bases, and 14 bases lay in between. The CDR3 sequence is CASSVGQGSGQPQHF. Here the CDR3 DNA reads TGTGCCAGCAGCGTAGGCCAGGGGTCAGGACAGCCCCAGCATTTT. Filled out from reference TRBV9 and TRBJ1-5, the complete variable domain reads DSGVTQTPKHLITATGQRVTLRCSPRSGDLSVYWYQQSLDQGLQFLIQYYNGEERAKGNILERFSAQQFPDLHSELNLSSLELGDSALYFCASSVGQGSGQPQHFGDGTRLSIL.

The chain couples TRBV6-6 to TRBJ2-7; unclear D gene. CDR1 MNHNY and CDR2 SVGAGI come from the germline V gene (reference sequence). The V gene lost 0 bases and the J gene lost 7 bases, with 7 bases spanning the gap. The CDR3 covers 12 residues. CDR3 sequence: CASSYSPGEQYF. The CDR3, as DNA: TGTGCCAGCAGTTACTCCCCCGGGGAGCAGTACTTC.

This chain joins TRBV29-1 and TRBJ2-7; the match to TRBD1 covers 7 bases. The J segment lost 0 bases and the V segment lost 7 bases, leaving 9 bases of the junction unmatched. CDR3 length: 14 residues. Per germline, CDR1 SQVTM and CDR2 ANQGSEA. The CDR3 coding sequence is TGCAGCGCCGCACAGGGGTTAAGCTCCTACGAGCAGTACTTC. Translation gives CSAAQGLSSYEQYF.

The chain recombines TRBV28 with TRBJ1-2; perhaps TRBD1 as D (6 bases). CDR3 size: 11 residues. In germline, CDR1 is MDHEN, CDR2 SYDVKM. V shed 10 bases and J shed 7 bases, with 13 bases lying between them. The CDR3 sequence is CATYSGVGYTF. The CDR3 nucleotides read TGTGCCACCTATTCAGGGGTTGGCTACACCTTC.

This chain uses TRBV2 with TRBJ2-1; 8 bases are a match to TRBD2. This CDR3 comprises 14 residues. CDR1 and CDR2 (germline): SNHLY, FYNNEI. Trimming removed 5 bases from V and 7 bases from J; junction bases left unmatched: 7. The CDR3 sequence is CASSPGSGVNEQFF. In DNA form, the CDR3 reads TGTGCCAGCAGTCCCGGTAGCGGGGTGAATGAGCAGTTCTTC.